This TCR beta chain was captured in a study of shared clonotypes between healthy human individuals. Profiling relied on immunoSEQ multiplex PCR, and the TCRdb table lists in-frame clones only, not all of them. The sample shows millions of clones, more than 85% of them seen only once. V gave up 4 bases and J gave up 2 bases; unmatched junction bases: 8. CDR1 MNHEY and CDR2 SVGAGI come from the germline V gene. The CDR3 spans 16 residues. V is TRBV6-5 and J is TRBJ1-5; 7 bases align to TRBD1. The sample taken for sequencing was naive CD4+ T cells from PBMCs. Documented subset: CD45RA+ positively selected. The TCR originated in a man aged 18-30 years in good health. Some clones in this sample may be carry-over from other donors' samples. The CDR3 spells CASSSMTGSGNQPQHF. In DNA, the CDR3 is TGTGCCAGCAGTTCCATGACAGGGTCTGGCAATCAGCCCCAGCATTTT.